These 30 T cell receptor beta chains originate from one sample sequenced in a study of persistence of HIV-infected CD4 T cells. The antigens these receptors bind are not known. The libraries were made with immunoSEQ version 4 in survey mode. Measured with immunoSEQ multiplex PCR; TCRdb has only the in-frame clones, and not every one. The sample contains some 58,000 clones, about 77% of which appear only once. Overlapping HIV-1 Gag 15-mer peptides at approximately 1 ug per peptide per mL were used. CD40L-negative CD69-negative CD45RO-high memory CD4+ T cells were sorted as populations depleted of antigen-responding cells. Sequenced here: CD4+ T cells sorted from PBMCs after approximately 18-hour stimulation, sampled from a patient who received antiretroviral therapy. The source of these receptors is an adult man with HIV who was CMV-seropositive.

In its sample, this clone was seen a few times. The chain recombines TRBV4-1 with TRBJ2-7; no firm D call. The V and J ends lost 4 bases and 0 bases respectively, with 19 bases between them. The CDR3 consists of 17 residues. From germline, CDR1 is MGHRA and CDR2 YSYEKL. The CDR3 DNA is TGCGCCAGCAGCCTCTCAGAACCGGCGGCGAACTCCTACGAGCAGTACTTC. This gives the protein CASSLSEPAANSYEQYF.

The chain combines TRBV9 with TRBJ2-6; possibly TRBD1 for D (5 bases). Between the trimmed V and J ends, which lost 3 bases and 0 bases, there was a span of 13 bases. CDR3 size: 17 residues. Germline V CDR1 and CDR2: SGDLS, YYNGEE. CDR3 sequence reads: CASSAPTAPSGANVLTF. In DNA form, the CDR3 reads TGTGCCAGCAGCGCCCCGACAGCCCCCTCTGGGGCCAACGTCCTGACTTTC.

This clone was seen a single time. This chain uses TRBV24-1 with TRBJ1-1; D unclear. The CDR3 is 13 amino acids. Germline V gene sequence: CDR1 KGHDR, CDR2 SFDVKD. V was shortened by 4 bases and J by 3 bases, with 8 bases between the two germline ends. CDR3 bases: TGTGCCACCAGTGACCGCTCGGACACTGAAGCTTTCTTT. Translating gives CATSDRSDTEAFF.

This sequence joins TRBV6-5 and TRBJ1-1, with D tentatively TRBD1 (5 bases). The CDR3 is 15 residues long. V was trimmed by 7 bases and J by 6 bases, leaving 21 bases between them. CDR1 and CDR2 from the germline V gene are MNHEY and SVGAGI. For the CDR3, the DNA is TGTGCCAGCAAGCAGGGAGTGGGGTTGTCCGCTGAAGCTTTCTTT. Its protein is CASKQGVGLSAEAFF.

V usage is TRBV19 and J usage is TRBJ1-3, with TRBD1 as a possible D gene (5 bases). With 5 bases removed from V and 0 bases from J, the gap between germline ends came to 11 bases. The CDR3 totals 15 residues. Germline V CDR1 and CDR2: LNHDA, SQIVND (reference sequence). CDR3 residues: CASSSGLSSGNTIYF. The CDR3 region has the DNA TGTGCCAGTAGTTCGGGACTTTCCTCTGGAAACACCATATATTTT.

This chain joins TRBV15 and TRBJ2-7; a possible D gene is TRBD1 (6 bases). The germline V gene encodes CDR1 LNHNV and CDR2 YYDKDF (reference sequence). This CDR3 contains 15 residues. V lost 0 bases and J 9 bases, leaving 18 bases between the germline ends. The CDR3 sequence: CATSRDPDSSMGQYF. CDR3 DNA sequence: TGTGCCACCAGCAGAGACCCGGACAGCTCGATGGGGCAGTACTTC.

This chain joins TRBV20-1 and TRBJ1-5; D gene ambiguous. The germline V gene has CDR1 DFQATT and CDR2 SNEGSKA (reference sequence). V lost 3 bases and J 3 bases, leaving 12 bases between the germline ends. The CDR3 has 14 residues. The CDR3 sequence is CSASPQSTNQPQHF. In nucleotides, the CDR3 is TGCAGTGCTAGTCCCCAAAGTACCAATCAGCCCCAGCATTTT.

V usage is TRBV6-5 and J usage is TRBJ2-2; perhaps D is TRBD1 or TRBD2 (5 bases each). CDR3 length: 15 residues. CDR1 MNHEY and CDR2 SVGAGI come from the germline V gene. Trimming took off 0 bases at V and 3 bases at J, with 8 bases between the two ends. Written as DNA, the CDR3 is TGTGCCAGCAGTTACTCCCTGGGGGACACCGGGGAGCTGTTTTTT. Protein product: CASSYSLGDTGELFF.

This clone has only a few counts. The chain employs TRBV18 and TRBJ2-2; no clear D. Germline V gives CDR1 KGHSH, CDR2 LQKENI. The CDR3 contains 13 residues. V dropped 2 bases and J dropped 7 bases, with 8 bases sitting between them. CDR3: CASSPIPGGELFF. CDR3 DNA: TGTGCCAGCTCACCAATTCCCGGCGGGGAGCTGTTTTTT.

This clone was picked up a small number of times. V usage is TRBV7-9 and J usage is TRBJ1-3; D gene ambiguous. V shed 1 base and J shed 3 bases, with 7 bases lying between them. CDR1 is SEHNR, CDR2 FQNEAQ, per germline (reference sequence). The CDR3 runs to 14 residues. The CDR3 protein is CASSLGGIGNTIYF. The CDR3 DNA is TGTGCCAGCAGCTTAGGGGGTATTGGAAACACCATATATTTT.

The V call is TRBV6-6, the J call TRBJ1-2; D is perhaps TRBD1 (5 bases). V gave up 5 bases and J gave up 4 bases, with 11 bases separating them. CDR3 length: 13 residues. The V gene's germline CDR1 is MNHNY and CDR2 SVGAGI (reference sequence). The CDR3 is CASSIDRSYGYTF. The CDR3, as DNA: TGTGCCAGCAGTATTGACAGAAGCTATGGCTACACCTTC.

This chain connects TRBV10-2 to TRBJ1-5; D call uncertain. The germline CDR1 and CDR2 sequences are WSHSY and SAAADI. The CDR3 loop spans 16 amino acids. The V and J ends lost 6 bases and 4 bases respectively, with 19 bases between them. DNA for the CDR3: TGCGCCAGCAGGCCCGGGAGAGAGATTGAGAATCAGCCCCAGCATTTT. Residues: CASRPGREIENQPQHF.

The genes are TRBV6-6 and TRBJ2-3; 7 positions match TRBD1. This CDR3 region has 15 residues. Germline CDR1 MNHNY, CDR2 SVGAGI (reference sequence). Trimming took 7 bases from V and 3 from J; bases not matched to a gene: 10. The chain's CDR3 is CASTNRGGATDTQYF. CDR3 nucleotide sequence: TGTGCCAGCACTAACCGAGGGGGCGCGACAGATACGCAGTATTTT.

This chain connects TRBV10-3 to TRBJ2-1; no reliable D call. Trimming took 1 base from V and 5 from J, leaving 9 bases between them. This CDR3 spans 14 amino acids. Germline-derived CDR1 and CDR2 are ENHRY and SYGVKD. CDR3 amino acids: CAISEFSNNNEQFF. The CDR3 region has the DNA TGTGCCATCAGTGAGTTCTCAAATAACAATGAGCAGTTCTTC.

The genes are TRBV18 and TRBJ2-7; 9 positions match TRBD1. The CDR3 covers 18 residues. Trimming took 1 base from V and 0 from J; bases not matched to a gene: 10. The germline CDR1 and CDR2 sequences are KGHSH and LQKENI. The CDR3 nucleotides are TGTGCCAGCTCACCACAAGGGACAGGGTCCTCTAGCTCCTACGAGCAGTACTTC. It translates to CASSPQGTGSSSSYEQYF.

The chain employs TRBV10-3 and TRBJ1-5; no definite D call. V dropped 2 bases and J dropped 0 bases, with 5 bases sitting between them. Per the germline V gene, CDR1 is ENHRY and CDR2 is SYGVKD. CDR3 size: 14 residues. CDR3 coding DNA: TGTGCCATCAGTGAGGGACTTAGCAATCAGCCCCAGCATTTT. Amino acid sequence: CAISEGLSNQPQHF.

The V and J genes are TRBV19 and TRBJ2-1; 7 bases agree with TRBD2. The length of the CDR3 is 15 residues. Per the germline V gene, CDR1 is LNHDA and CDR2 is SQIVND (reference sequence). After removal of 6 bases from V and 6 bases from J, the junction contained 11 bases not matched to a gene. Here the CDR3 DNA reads TGTGCCAGTAGGGGTATGGGGGGGGAACGCAATGAGCAGTTCTTC. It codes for CASRGMGGERNEQFF. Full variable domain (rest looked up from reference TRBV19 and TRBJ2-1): DGGITQSPKYLFRKEGQNVTLSCEQNLNHDAMYWYRQDPGQGLRLIYYSQIVNDFQKGDIAEGYSVSREKKESFPLTVTSAQKNPTAFYLCASRGMGGERNEQFFGPGTRLTVL.

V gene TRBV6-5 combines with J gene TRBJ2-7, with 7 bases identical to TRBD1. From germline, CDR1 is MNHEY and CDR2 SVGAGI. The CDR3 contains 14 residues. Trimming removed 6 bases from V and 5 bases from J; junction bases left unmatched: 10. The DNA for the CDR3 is TGTGCCAGCAGCCGTACAGGGGTGAGCGACGAGCAGTACTTC. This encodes CASSRTGVSDEQYF.

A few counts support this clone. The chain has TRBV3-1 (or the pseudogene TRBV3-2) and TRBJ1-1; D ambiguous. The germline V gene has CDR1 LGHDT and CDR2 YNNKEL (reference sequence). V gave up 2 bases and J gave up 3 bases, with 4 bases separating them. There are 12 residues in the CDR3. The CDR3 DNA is TGTGCCAGCAGCCAACGGGACACTGAAGCTTTCTTT. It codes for CASSQRDTEAFF.

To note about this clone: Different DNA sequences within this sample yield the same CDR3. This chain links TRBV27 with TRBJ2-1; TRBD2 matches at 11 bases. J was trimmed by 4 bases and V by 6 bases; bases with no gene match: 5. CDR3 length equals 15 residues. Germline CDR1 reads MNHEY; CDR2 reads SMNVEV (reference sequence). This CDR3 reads CASSRLAGTYNEQFF. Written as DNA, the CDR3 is TGTGCCAGCAGCCGACTAGCGGGGACATACAATGAGCAGTTCTTC.

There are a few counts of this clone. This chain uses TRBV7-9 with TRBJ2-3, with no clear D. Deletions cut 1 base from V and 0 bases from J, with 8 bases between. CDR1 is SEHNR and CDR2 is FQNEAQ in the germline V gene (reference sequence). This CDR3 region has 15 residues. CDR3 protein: CASSLGARSTDTQYF. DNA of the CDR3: TGTGCCAGCAGCTTAGGAGCAAGAAGCACAGATACGCAGTATTTT.

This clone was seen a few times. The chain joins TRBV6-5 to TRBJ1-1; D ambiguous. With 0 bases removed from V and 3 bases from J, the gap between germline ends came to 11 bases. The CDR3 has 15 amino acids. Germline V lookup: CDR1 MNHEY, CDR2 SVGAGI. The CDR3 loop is CASSYSLKGYTEAFF. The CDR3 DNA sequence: TGTGCCAGCAGTTACTCATTGAAGGGTTACACTGAAGCTTTCTTT.

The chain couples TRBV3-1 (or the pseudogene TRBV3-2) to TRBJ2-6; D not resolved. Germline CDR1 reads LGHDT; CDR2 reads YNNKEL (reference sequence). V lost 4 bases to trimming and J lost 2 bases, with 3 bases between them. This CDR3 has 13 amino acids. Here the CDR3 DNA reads TGTGCCAGCAGCCGGCCTGGGGCCAACGTCCTGACTTTC. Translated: CASSRPGANVLTF.

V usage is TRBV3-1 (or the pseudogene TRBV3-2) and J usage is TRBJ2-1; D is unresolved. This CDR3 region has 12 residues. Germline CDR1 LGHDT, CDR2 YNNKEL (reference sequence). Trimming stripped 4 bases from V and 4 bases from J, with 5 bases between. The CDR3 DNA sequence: TGTGCCAGCAGCCTTGGATACAATGAGCAGTTCTTC. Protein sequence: CASSLGYNEQFF.

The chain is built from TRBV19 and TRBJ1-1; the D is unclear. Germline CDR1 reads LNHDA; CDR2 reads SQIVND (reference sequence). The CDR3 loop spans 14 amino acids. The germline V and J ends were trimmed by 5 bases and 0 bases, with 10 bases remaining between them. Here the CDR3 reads CASSPQLMNTEAFF. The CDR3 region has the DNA TGTGCCAGTAGTCCCCAACTCATGAACACTGAAGCTTTCTTT.

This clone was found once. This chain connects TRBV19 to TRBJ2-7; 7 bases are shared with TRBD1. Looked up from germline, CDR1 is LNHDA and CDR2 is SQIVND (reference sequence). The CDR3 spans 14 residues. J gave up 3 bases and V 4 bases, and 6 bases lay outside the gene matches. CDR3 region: CASSTLGTVYEQYF. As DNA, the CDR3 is TGTGCCAGTAGTACCTTGGGGACAGTCTACGAGCAGTACTTC.

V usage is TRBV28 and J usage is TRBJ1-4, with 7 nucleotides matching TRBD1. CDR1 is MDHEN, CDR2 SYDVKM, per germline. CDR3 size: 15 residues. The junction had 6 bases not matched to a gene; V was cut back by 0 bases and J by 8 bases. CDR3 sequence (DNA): TGTGCCAGCAGTTTATGGGGGGGGACAGCCGAAAAACTGTTTTTT. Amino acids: CASSLWGGTAEKLFF. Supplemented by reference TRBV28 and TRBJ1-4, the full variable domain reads DVKVTQSSRYLVKRTGEKVFLECVQDMDHENMFWYRQDPGLGLRLIYFSYDVKMKEKGDIPEGYSVSREKKERFSLILESASTNQTSMYLCASSLWGGTAEKLFFGSGTQLSVL.

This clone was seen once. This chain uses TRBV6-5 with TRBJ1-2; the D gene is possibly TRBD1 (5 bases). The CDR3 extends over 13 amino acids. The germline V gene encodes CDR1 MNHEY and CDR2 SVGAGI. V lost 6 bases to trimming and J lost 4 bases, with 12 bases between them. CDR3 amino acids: CASRGTARYGYTF. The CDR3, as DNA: TGTGCCAGCAGGGGGACGGCCCGCTATGGCTACACCTTC.

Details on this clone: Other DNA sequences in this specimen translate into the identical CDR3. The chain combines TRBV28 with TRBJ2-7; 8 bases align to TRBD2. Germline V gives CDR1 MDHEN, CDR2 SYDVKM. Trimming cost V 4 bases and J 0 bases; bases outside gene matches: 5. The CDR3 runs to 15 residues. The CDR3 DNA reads TGTGCCAGCAGTTCCGGGGGGGGAGGCTCCTACGAGCAGTACTTC. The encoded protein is CASSSGGGGSYEQYF.

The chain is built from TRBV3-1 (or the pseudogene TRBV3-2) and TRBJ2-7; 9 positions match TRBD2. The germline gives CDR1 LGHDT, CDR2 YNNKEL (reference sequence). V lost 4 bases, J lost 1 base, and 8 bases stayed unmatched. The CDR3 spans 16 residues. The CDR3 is CASSRTPSGASYEQYF. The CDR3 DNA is TGTGCCAGCAGCCGGACCCCTAGCGGGGCATCCTACGAGCAGTACTTC.